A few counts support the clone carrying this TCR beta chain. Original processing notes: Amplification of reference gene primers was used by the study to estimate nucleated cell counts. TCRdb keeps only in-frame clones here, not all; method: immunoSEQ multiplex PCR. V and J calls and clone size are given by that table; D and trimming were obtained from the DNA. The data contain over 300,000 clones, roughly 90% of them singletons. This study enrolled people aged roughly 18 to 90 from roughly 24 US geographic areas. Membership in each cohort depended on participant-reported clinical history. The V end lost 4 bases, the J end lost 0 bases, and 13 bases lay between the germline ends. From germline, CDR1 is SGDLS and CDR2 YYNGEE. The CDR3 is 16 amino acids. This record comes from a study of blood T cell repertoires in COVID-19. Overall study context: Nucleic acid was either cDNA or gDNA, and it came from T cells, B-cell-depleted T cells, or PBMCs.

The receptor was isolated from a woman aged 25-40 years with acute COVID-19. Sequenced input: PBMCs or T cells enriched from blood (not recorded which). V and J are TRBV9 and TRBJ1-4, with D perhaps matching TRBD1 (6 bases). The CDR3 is CASSPEDSSTNEKLFF. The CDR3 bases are TGTGCCAGCAGCCCCGAGGACAGTTCAACTAATGAAAAACTGTTTTTT.